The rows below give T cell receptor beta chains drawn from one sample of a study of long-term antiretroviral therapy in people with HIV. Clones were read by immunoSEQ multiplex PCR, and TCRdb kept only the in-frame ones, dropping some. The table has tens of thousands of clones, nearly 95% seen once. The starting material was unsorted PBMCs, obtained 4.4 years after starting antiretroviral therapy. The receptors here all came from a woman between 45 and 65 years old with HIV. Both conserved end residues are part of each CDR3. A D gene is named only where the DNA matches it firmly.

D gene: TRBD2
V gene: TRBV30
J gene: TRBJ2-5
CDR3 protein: CAWSPSSSGGTQYF
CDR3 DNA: TGTGCCTGGAGTCCCTCGTCGAGCGGGGGAACCCAGTACTTC

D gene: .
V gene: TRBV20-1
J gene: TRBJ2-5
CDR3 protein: CSARDYDAQYF
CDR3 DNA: TGCAGTGCTAGAGATTACGACGCCCAGTACTTC

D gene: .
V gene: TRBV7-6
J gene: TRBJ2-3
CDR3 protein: CASSYSHTDTQYF
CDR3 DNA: TGTGCCAGCAGCTACAGTCACACAGATACGCAGTATTTT

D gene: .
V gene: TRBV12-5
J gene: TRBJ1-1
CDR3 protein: CASGLVPVGATEAFF
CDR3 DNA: TGTGCTAGTGGTTTGGTACCGGTGGGGGCCACTGAAGCTTTCTTT

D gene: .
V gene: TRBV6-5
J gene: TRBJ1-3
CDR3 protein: CASSYGTVGNTIYF
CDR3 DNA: TGTGCCAGCAGTTACGGGACGGTTGGAAACACCATATATTTT

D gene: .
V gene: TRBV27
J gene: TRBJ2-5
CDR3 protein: CASSLSPRDGQETQYF
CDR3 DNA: TGTGCCAGCAGTTTATCTCCCCGGGACGGACAAGAGACCCAGTACTTC

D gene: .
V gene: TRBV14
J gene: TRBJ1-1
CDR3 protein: CASKPRGSGGTEAFF
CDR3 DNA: TGTGCCAGCAAGCCAAGAGGCAGTGGCGGGACTGAAGCTTTCTTT

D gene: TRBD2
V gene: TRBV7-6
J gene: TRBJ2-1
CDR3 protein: CASSLGLAGGPAQFF
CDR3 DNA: TGTGCCAGCAGCTTAGGACTAGCGGGGGGGCCGGCGCAGTTCTTC

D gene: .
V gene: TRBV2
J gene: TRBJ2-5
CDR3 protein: CASRGPGGTQETQYF
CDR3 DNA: TGTGCCAGCAGGGGGCCTGGCGGGACCCAAGAGACCCAGTACTTC

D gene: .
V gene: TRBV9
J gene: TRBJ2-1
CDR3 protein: CASSIGQSPYNEQFF
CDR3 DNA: TGTGCCAGCAGCATCGGACAGTCACCGTACAATGAGCAGTTCTTC

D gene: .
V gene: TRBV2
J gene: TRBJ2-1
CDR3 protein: CASSLGTSGTNEQFF
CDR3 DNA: TGTGCCAGCAGTTTGGGCACCTCGGGGACAAATGAGCAGTTCTTC

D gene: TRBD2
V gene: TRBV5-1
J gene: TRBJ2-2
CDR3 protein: CASSLDPSSGGFTGELFF
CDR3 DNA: TGCGCCAGCAGCTTGGACCCCTCTAGCGGGGGGTTTACCGGGGAGCTGTTTTTT

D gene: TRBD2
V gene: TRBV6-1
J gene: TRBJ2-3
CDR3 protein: CASSGRTSGDYTDTQYF
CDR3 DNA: TGTGCCAGCAGTGGCCGGACTAGCGGGGACTACACAGATACGCAGTATTTT

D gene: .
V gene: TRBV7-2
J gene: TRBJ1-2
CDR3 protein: CASSLSVQTKDF
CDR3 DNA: TGTGCCAGCAGCTTGAGTGTACAGACAAAAGACTTC

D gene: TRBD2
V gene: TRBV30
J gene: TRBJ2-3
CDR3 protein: CAWSGKRGGTDTQYF
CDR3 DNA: TGTGCCTGGAGTGGAAAGCGGGGGGGCACAGATACGCAGTATTTT

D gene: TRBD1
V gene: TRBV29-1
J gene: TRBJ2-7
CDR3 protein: CSVGVRGLEQYF
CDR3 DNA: TGCAGCGTTGGGGTCAGGGGGCTCGAGCAGTACTTC

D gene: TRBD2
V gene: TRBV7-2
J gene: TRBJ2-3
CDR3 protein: CASSWTSGGGTDTQYF
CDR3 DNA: TGTGCCAGCAGCTGGACTAGCGGGGGAGGCACAGATACGCAGTATTTT

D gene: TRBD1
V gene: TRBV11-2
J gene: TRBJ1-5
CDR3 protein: CASSPGTGVHQPQHF
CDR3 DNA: TGTGCCAGCAGCCCGGGGACAGGGGTTCATCAGCCCCAGCATTTT

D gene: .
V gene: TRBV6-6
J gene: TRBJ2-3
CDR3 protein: CASSTQTSTDTQYF
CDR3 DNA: TGTGCCAGCAGTACGCAAACCTCCACAGATACGCAGTATTTT

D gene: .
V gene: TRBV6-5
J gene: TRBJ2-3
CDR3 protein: CASSYSTGVEDTQYF
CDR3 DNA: TGTGCCAGCAGTTACTCGACCGGGGTCGAGGATACGCAGTATTTT

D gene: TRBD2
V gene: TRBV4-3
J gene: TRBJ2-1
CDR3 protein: CASSRVGAGGPLGYNEQFF
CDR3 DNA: TGCGCCAGCAGCCGAGTCGGAGCGGGGGGCCCCTTGGGCTACAATGAGCAGTTCTTC

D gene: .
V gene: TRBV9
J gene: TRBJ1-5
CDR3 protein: CASSVVLRSNQPQHF
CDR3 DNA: TGTGCCAGCAGCGTAGTCTTACGGAGCAATCAGCCCCAGCATTTT

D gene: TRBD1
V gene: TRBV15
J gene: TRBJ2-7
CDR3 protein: CATSRDRDSLYEQYF
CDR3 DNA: TGTGCCACCAGCAGAGATCGGGACAGTCTCTACGAGCAGTACTTC

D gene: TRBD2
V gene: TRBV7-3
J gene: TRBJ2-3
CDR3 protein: CASGLAGTDTQYF
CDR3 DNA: TGTGCCAGCGGACTAGCGGGGACCGATACGCAGTATTTT

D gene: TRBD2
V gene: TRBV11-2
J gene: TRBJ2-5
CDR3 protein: CASRPSSGGGKETQYF
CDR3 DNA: TGTGCCAGCAGGCCATCTAGCGGGGGGGGGAAAGAGACCCAGTACTTC

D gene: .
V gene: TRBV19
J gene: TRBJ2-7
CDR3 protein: CASSIGAGVSYEQYF
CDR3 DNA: TGTGCCAGTAGTATAGGGGCAGGGGTCTCCTACGAGCAGTACTTC

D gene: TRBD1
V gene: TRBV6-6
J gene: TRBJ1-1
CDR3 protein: CASSPQDRIGLEAFF
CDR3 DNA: TGTGCCAGCAGTCCCCAGGACAGGATCGGCCTTGAAGCTTTCTTT